The 8 T cell receptor beta chains below all came from one sample that was sequenced in a study of T cells after yellow fever vaccination. MiXCR was run by TCRdb on the 5' RACE reads, yielding one entry per CDR3 protein. In the table there are 450,000 to 600,000 distinct CDR3 sequences, about 13% of which are singletons. The sequenced sample was PBMCs, obtained on the day of the yellow fever booster vaccination. The receptors derive from a man aged 25-45 years who received the YFV17D yellow fever vaccine.

The rearrangement joins TRBV5-1 to TRBJ2-1; 12 bases map to TRBD1. Per germline, CDR1 SGHRS and CDR2 YFSETQ. With 0 bases clipped from V and 9 bases from J, the junction kept 4 bases outside the gene matches. The length of the CDR3 is 15 residues. CDR3 sequence reads: CASSLEGQGAFEQFF. In DNA, the CDR3 is TGCGCCAGCAGCTTGGAGGGACAGGGGGCGTTTGAGCAGTTCTTC.

The chain's CDR3 is CASSLMGQRTGELFF. The CDR3, as DNA: TGTGCCAGCAGCTTAATGGGACAGAGGACCGGGGAGCTGTTTTTT. The chain has TRBV7-2 and TRBJ2-2; TRBD1 matches at 7 bases. This CDR3 is 15 amino acids long. After removal of 2 bases from V and 5 bases from J, the junction contained 5 bases not matched to a gene. The germline V gene has CDR1 SGHTA and CDR2 FQGNSA.

This clonotype has a handful of counts. J is TRBJ2-7 and V is TRBV12-3 or TRBV12-4; D gene ambiguous. V was trimmed by 10 bases and J by 6 bases, leaving 13 bases between them. CDR3 length: 11 amino acids. Here the CDR3 DNA reads TGTGCCATCCCACTTTTTCGCGAGCAGTACTTC. Translation gives CAIPLFREQYF.

The chain uses TRBV25-1 and TRBJ1-1; D is ambiguous. With 4 bases removed from V and 5 bases from J, the gap between germline ends came to 8 bases. Germline-derived CDR1 and CDR2 are MGHDK and SYGVNS. The CDR3 runs 12 residues. The CDR3 sequence: CASSVGRTEAFF. DNA of the CDR3: TGTGCCAGCAGTGTGGGGAGGACTGAAGCTTTCTTT.

The J gene is TRBJ2-7, the V gene TRBV29-1; 8 bases match TRBD1. J gave up 7 bases and V 7 bases, and 9 bases lay outside the gene matches. CDR1 is SQVTM, CDR2 ANQGSEA, per germline. This CDR3 is built from 12 residues. The CDR3 loop reads CSAKTGAEEQYF. For the CDR3, the DNA is TGCAGCGCCAAGACAGGGGCAGAAGAGCAGTACTTC.

On this clonotype: At one end, the junction sequence differs from germline, possibly due to a read error. The chain recombines TRBV7-7 with TRBJ2-5; 10 bases match TRBD1. The CDR3 is made up of 13 amino acids. CDR1 is SSHAT, CDR2 FNYEAQ, per germline (reference sequence). CDR3 residues: CASSLDRGATQYF. The CDR3 coding sequence is TGTGCTAGCAGCCTGGACAGGGGGGCGACCCAGTACTTC.

The chain combines TRBV19 with TRBJ2-1, with 7 bases matching TRBD1. This CDR3 region has 17 residues. The V segment lost 5 bases and the J segment 1 base; nucleotides outside the gene matches: 11. Germline V CDR1 and CDR2: LNHDA, SQIVND (reference sequence). Here the CDR3 DNA reads TGTGCCAGTAGTGCCCGACAGGGTCTGGTGTCCTACAATGAGCAGTTCTTC. It specifies CASSARQGLVSYNEQFF.

This sequence joins TRBV20-1 and TRBJ1-2; no reliable D call. The CDR3 has 13 residues. Trimming shortened V by 0 bases and J by 2 bases, and 7 bases separated the two germline ends. Germline V gene sequence: CDR1 DFQATT, CDR2 SNEGSKA (reference sequence). Here the CDR3 DNA reads TGCAGTGCTAGAGATCAACAAAACTATGGCTACACCTTC. It encodes CSARDQQNYGYTF.